A selection of T cell receptor beta chains follows, all from one sample in a study of blood T cell repertoires in COVID-19. Data came from immunoSEQ multiplex PCR; TCRdb stores just in-frame clones and leaves some out. The table lists approximately 230,000 clones, about 80% of them singletons. The sequenced sample was peripheral blood. The source of these receptors is a woman older than 75 with active or convalescent COVID-19. Both conserved end residues are part of each CDR3. A D gene is named only where the DNA matches it firmly. Size tells how often a clone was seen (once, few, many) or the class of an expanded clone, and some rows leave it out.

clone_size: few; v_call: TRBV28; d_call: .; j_call: TRBJ2-5; cdr3_aa: CASSLWARTPQETQYF; cdr3_nt: TGTGCCAGCAGTTTATGGGCCAGAACGCCACAAGAGACCCAGTACTTC
clone_size: .; v_call: TRBV6-1; d_call: TRBD1; j_call: TRBJ1-2; cdr3_aa: CASSERQGIYGYTF; cdr3_nt: TGTGCCAGCAGTGAGCGACAGGGGATCTATGGCTACACCTTC
clone_size: .; v_call: TRBV27; d_call: .; j_call: TRBJ1-2; cdr3_aa: CASSLLGRGAGTNYGYTF; cdr3_nt: TGTGCCAGCAGTTTATTAGGCAGGGGCGCAGGGACCAACTATGGCTACACCTTC
clone_size: .; v_call: TRBV19; d_call: .; j_call: TRBJ1-5; cdr3_aa: CASSIGGGRNQPQHF; cdr3_nt: TGTGCCAGTAGTATCGGCGGGGGTCGCAATCAGCCCCAGCATTTT
clone_size: .; v_call: TRBV28; d_call: TRBD1; j_call: TRBJ1-4; cdr3_aa: CASSYLQGEKLFF; cdr3_nt: TGTGCCAGCAGCTACTTACAGGGGGAAAAACTGTTTTTT
clone_size: .; v_call: TRBV6-5; d_call: .; j_call: TRBJ2-3; cdr3_aa: CASMGRGLTDTQYF; cdr3_nt: TGTGCCAGCATGGGGCGGGGACTTACAGATACGCAGTATTTT
clone_size: .; v_call: TRBV4-2; d_call: .; j_call: TRBJ1-5; cdr3_aa: CASSQEGAGNQPQHF; cdr3_nt: TGTGCCAGCAGCCAAGAGGGGGCTGGCAATCAGCCCCAGCATTTT
clone_size: .; v_call: TRBV19; d_call: .; j_call: TRBJ1-2; cdr3_aa: CASSTPARPYGYTF; cdr3_nt: TGTGCCAGTAGTACCCCCGCCAGGCCCTATGGCTACACCTTC
clone_size: .; v_call: TRBV3-1/TRBV3-2; d_call: .; j_call: TRBJ1-5; cdr3_aa: CASSTGTNQPQHF; cdr3_nt: TGTGCCAGCAGTACAGGGACCAATCAGCCCCAGCATTTT
clone_size: .; v_call: TRBV29-1; d_call: TRBD2; j_call: TRBJ2-5; cdr3_aa: CSVSLAENRKETQYF; cdr3_nt: TGCAGCGTTAGTCTAGCGGAAAATAGGAAAGAGACCCAGTACTTC
clone_size: .; v_call: TRBV5-5; d_call: TRBD1; j_call: TRBJ2-2; cdr3_aa: CASTDRDRGTGELFF; cdr3_nt: TGTGCCAGCACCGACCGGGACAGGGGAACCGGGGAGCTGTTTTTT
clone_size: .; v_call: TRBV27; d_call: .; j_call: TRBJ1-5; cdr3_aa: CASRGRQVGPQHF; cdr3_nt: TGTGCCAGCCGGGGTAGGCAAGTAGGGCCCCAGCATTTT
clone_size: .; v_call: TRBV2; d_call: .; j_call: TRBJ2-7; cdr3_aa: CASALIYEQYF; cdr3_nt: TGTGCCAGCGCGCTGATCTACGAGCAGTACTTC
clone_size: .; v_call: TRBV28; d_call: .; j_call: TRBJ1-2; cdr3_aa: CASRFPQGLANYGYTF; cdr3_nt: TGTGCCAGCAGATTTCCTCAGGGTTTAGCTAACTATGGCTACACCTTC
clone_size: .; v_call: TRBV12-3/TRBV12-4; d_call: .; j_call: TRBJ1-6; cdr3_aa: CASSFSDSPLHF; cdr3_nt: TGTGCCAGCAGTTTCTCGGATTCACCCCTCCACTTT
clone_size: few; v_call: TRBV7-6; d_call: TRBD2; j_call: TRBJ2-3; cdr3_aa: CASSLGQRGVPGTQYF; cdr3_nt: TGTGCCAGCAGCTTAGGTCAGCGGGGGGTGCCAGGTACGCAGTATTTT
clone_size: .; v_call: TRBV7-2; d_call: .; j_call: TRBJ1-4; cdr3_aa: CASSTRQSNEKLFF; cdr3_nt: TGTGCCAGCAGTACCCGACAGTCGAATGAAAAACTGTTTTTT
clone_size: .; v_call: TRBV18; d_call: .; j_call: TRBJ2-1; cdr3_aa: CASSPAARGRNEQFF; cdr3_nt: TGTGCCAGCTCACCAGCGGCCAGGGGCAGGAATGAGCAGTTCTTC
clone_size: .; v_call: TRBV5-1; d_call: TRBD2; j_call: TRBJ2-2; cdr3_aa: CASSLAGLAGGPSTGELFF; cdr3_nt: TGCGCCAGCAGCTTGGCCGGTCTAGCGGGGGGGCCGAGCACCGGGGAGCTGTTTTTT